Sequencing of this T cell receptor (beta chain) was carried out in a study of T cell changes during pregnancy in multiple sclerosis. This clone was detected only a few times. TCRdb's copy holds only in-frame clones and misses some; the assay was immunoSEQ multiplex PCR. The sample has approximately 73,000 clones, about 92% seen once. The germline V gene encodes CDR1 SEHNR and CDR2 FQNEAQ (reference sequence). The CDR3 totals 17 residues. V shed 1 base, J shed 7 bases, and the junction held 6 bases outside the gene matches. This chain joins TRBV7-9 and TRBJ2-1; 14 bases match TRBD2. Specimen: CD4+ T cells from peripheral blood mononuclear cells, collected before pregnancy. This receptor was obtained from a female donor with multiple sclerosis, enrolled in a pregnancy study. Written as DNA, the CDR3 is TGTGCCAGCAGCTTAGTAATTGGACTAGCGGGAGGTAATGAGCAGTTCTTC. Translation gives CASSLVIGLAGGNEQFF.